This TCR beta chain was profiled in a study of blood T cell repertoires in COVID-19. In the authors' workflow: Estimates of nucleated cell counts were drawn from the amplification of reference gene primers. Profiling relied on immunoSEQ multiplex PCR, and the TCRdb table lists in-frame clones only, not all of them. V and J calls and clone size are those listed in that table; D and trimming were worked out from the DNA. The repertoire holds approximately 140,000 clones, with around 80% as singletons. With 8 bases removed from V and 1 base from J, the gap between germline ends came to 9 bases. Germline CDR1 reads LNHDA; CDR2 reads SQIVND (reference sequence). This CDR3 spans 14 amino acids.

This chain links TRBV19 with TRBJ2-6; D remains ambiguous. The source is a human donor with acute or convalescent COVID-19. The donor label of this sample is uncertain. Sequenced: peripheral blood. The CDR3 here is CASVQQSGANVLTF. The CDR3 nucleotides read TGTGCCAGTGTACAGCAATCTGGGGCCAACGTCCTGACTTTC. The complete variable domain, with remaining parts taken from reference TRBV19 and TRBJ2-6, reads DGGITQSPKYLFRKEGQNVTLSCEQNLNHDAMYWYRQDPGQGLRLIYYSQIVNDFQKGDIAEGYSVSREKKESFPLTVTSAQKNPTAFYLCASVQQSGANVLTFGAGSRLTVL.